This T cell receptor beta chain originates from a study of blood T cell repertoires in COVID-19. Study information: Some COVID-19 samples were acute and others convalescent; all came from the United States, Italy and Spain. Sources were T cells, B-cell-depleted T cells, or PBMCs; the material itself was cDNA or gDNA.

In the source study's methods: For nucleated cells, counts were estimated from reference gene primer amplification. Produced via immunoSEQ multiplex PCR; TCRdb's table is partial and in-frame only. That table is the source of V, J and clone size, and D and trimming were worked out from the DNA. Among hundreds of thousands of clones listed, approximately 80% were seen once. This clone was detected once. Unmatched junction bases numbered 12, after V lost 3 bases and J lost 9 bases. The length of the CDR3 is 16 residues. CDR1 and CDR2 from the germline V gene are SGHDT and YYEEEE. This chain links TRBV5-6 with TRBJ2-1; 10 bases agree with TRBD2. The receptor comes from an elderly woman with acute or convalescent COVID-19. Material for sequencing was peripheral blood. Written as DNA, the CDR3 is TGTGCCAGCAGCTCTCGGGGAGCGGGGGGGCCCACTGAGCAGTTCTTC. Encoded protein: CASSSRGAGGPTEQFF.